This T cell receptor beta chain was observed in a study of OX40 agonist ivuxolimab in advanced cancers. Collection of blood occurred at baseline, at cycle 4 day 1, and at cycle 7 day 1. The V gene lost 7 bases and the J gene lost 7 bases, with 1 base spanning the gap. Germline lookup yields CDR1 DFQATT and CDR2 SNEGSKA (reference sequence). The CDR3 has 8 residues. The method was immunoSEQ multiplex PCR; TCRdb's version includes in-frame clones alone and lacks a portion of them. The top ten clones hold roughly 26% of a sample with some 30,000 clones, approximately 84% of them seen once. This clone was seen more than once but under ten times.

The chain carries TRBV20-1 and TRBJ1-4, with D uncertain. This clonotype was sampled from an adult with an advanced solid tumor such as melanoma, head and neck, liver or kidney cancer. This specimen consisted of CD4+ or CD8+ T cells sorted from blood, obtained in a trial of the OX40 agonist ivuxolimab. The CDR3 sequence is CSVEKLFF. In DNA form, the CDR3 reads TGCAGTGTTGAAAAACTGTTTTTT.